This T cell receptor beta chain came from a study of blood T cell repertoires in COVID-19. Study context: Sources were T cells, B-cell-depleted T cells, or PBMCs; the material itself was cDNA or gDNA.

Only in-frame clones appear in the TCRdb table, and some are missing; sequencing was by immunoSEQ multiplex PCR. The sample records some 110,000 clones, roughly 82% being singletons. Sample: peripheral blood. This sequence originates from a man aged 60 to 69 with acute or convalescent COVID-19.

CDR3: CASSEPQGDYGYTF. In DNA, the CDR3 is TGTGCCAGCAGTGAACCGCAGGGTGACTATGGCTACACCTTC. The V and J genes are TRBV25-1 and TRBJ1-2; weak D call: TRBD1 (5 bases). This CDR3 has 14 amino acids. V lost 2 bases to trimming and J lost 3 bases, with 10 bases between them. CDR1 MGHDK and CDR2 SYGVNS come from the germline V gene.